This T cell receptor (beta chain) was sequenced for a study of blood T cell repertoires in COVID-19. In the study overall: Spain, Italy and the United States supplied samples that represented acute and convalescent COVID-19. From T cells, B-cell-depleted T cells, or PBMCs came the material, which was cDNA or gDNA.

The CDR3 is 17 amino acids. Germline loops: CDR1 SGHTA, CDR2 FQGNSA. Trimming removed 5 bases from V and 7 bases from J; junction bases left unmatched: 20. This clone was found once. Seattle's enrolled individuals joined amid active infection and were then monitored longitudinally. The assay was immunoSEQ multiplex PCR, and TCRdb's table has in-frame clones only and misses some. The top ten clones hold about 7% of a sample with fewer than 450,000 clones, 88% of them seen once. The chain carries TRBV7-2 and TRBJ2-7, with 7 nucleotides matching TRBD2. The source of this sequence is a woman in her 70s with COVID-19, enrolled during active disease. Sample: peripheral blood. The DNA for the CDR3 is TGTGCCAGCAGCCCCGATCGTACCGGGGGGATACTTCGAGAGCAGTACTTC. This sequence encodes CASSPDRTGGILREQYF. Full variable domain (remainder filled in from reference TRBV7-2 and TRBJ2-7): GAGVSQSPSNKVTEKGKDVELRCDPISGHTALYWYRQSLGQGLEFLIYFQGNSAPDKSGLPSDRFSAERTGGSVSTLTIQRTQQEDSAVYLCASSPDRTGGILREQYFGPGTRLTVT.